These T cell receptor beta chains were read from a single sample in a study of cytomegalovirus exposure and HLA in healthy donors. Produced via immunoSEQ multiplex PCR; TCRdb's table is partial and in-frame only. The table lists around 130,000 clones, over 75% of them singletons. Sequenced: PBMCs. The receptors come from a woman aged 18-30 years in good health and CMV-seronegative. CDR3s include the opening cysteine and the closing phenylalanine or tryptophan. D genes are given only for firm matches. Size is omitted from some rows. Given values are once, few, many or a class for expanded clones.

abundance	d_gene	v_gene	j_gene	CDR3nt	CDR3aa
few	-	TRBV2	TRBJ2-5	TGTGCCAGCGGCAGAGGGGGGGGAAACGAAAGAGAGACCCAGTACTTC	CASGRGGGNERETQYF
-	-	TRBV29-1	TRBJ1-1	TGCAGCGTCCCAGAGGGGGTCACTGAAGCTTTCTTT	CSVPEGVTEAFF
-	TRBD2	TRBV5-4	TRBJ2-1	TGTGCCAGCAGCTTCGGGGGGACTAGCGTTTACAATGAGCAGTTCTTC	CASSFGGTSVYNEQFF
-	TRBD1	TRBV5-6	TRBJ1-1	TGTGCCAGCAGCCGTACCCCGGGACAGTACTACTTGAACACTGAAGCTTTCTTT	CASSRTPGQYYLNTEAFF
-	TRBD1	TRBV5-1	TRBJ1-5	TGCGCCAGCAGCTTGGATGACAGGGGGGATCAGCCCCAGCATTTT	CASSLDDRGDQPQHF
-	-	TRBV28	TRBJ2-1	TGTGCCAGCAGGCCCCGCAGGGTCCCCCACAATGAGCAGTTCTTC	CASRPRRVPHNEQFF
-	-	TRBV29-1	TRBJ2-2	TGCAGCGTTGTCCCAGGAACGAACACCGGGGAGCTGTTTTTT	CSVVPGTNTGELFF
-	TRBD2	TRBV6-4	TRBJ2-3	TGTGCCAGCAGTGACTCGACCAGCGGGGGGGCCGCAGATACGCAGTATTTT	CASSDSTSGGAADTQYF
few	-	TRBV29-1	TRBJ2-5	TGCAGCGTTGAAAGAGGGGGAGTCCAAGAGACCCAGTACTTC	CSVERGGVQETQYF
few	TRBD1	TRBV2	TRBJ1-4	TGTGCCAGCATGGTGGGGACAGGGGTTTTGGAACTGTTTTTT	CASMVGTGVLELFF
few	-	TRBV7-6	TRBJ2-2	TGTGCCAGCAGTGCCGTGACCGGGACACCATACACCGGGGAGCTGTTTTTT	CASSAVTGTPYTGELFF
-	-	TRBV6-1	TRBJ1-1	TGTGCCAGCAGTGATGGGGCCTCCATGAACACTGAAGCTTTCTTT	CASSDGASMNTEAFF
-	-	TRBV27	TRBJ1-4	TGTGCCAGCAGTACAAACAGGGTCTCTAATGAAAAACTGTTTTTT	CASSTNRVSNEKLFF
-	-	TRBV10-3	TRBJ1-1	TGTGCCATCAGTGAAAGGCAGGGAACGGGTTACACTGAAGCTTTCTTT	CAISERQGTGYTEAFF
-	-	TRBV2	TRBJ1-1	TGTGCCAGCAGTGAGGGGCGACTGAACACTGAAGCTTTCTTT	CASSEGRLNTEAFF
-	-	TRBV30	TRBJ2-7	TGTGCCTGGAGTTCAGGGACATTCTACGAGCAGTACTTC	CAWSSGTFYEQYF
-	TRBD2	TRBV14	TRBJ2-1	TGTGCCAGCAGCCAACGCGGGAGCCCTAGCGATGAGCAGTTCTTC	CASSQRGSPSDEQFF
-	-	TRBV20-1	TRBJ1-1	TGCAGTGCTAGCAGGAACACTGAAGCTTTCTTT	CSASRNTEAFF
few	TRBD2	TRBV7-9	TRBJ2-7	TGTGCCAGCAGCAAGGGAATTAGCGGGAGAGGAAACGAGCAGTACTTC	CASSKGISGRGNEQYF
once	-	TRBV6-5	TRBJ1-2	TGTGCCAGCAGTCCGGTGCGGGGGCAGGGTTATGGCTACACCTTC	CASSPVRGQGYGYTF
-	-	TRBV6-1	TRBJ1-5	TGTGCCAGCAGTGTCGTTTTTGTGGGGGGAAGCAATCAGCCCCAGCATTTT	CASSVVFVGGSNQPQHF
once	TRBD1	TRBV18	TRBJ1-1	TGTGCCAGCTCACCGCTACAGGGGGCGGCTGAAGCTTTCTTT	CASSPLQGAAEAFF
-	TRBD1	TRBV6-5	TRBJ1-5	TGTGCCAGCAGTAGGACAGGGCTAGGCAATCAGCCCCAGCATTTT	CASSRTGLGNQPQHF
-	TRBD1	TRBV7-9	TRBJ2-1	TGTGCCAGCAGCTCGGGGACAGTTCAAGAGCAGTTCTTC	CASSSGTVQEQFF
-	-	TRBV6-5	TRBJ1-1	TGTGCCAGCAGTTCGGTGAACACTGAAGCTTTCTTT	CASSSVNTEAFF